The clone carrying this T cell receptor (beta chain) occurred many times. TCRdb reprocessed the PCR reads with MiXCR, giving one entry per CDR3 protein. The sample includes about 35,000 distinct CDR3 sequences, approximately 19% of them seen just once. CDR1 SGHTA and CDR2 FQGTGA come from the germline V gene. This CDR3 is 14 amino acids long. V was pared by 5 bases and J by 5 bases, with 14 bases between. The data belong to a study of molecular identifiers for immune sequencing clone quantification. The TCR sequence derives from a human donor in good health. Some libraries in this study had Jurkat cell RNA spiked in. Sequenced material: naive CD8+ T cells from blood, with Jurkat cell RNA spiked in. As for subset: FACS-sorted CD8+CD4-CCR7+CD45RA+ naive T cells. The rearrangement joins TRBV7-3 to TRBJ2-3; TRBD2 is a possible D gene (5 bases). The DNA for the CDR3 is TGTGCCAGCAGCCCAGGAGGCGGGCTAGATACGCAGTATTTT. This encodes CASSPGGGLDTQYF. The variable domain in full, completed from reference TRBV7-3 and TRBJ2-3, reads GAGVSQTPSNKVTEKGKYVELRCDPISGHTALYWYRQSLGQGPEFLIYFQGTGAADDSGLPNDRFFAVRPEGSVSTLKIQRTERGDSAVYLCASSPGGGLDTQYFGPGTRLTVL.